The rows below give T cell receptor beta chains drawn from one sample of a study of T cell changes during pregnancy in multiple sclerosis. Produced via immunoSEQ multiplex PCR; TCRdb's table is partial and in-frame only. The sample contains tens of thousands of clones, about nine tenths of which appear only once. Material: peripheral blood, obtained after pregnancy. The receptors originated from a female donor in good health, enrolled as a control in a pregnancy study. Both conserved end residues are part of each CDR3. Each record gives: J gene, V gene, CDR3 protein.

>TRBJ1-5|TRBV25-1
CASSEHDRGFNQPQHF
>TRBJ2-1|TRBV7-7
CASSLGAGYNEQFF
>TRBJ2-1|TRBV4-3
CASSHRGADRIF
>TRBJ2-6|TRBV28
CASSFWGRAGANVLTF
>TRBJ2-5|TRBV6-6
CASSWEAAYQETQYF
>TRBJ2-7|TRBV7-2
CASSFESGRGAYEQYF
>TRBJ1-6|TRBV6-5
CASSATGNSPLHF
>TRBJ1-5|TRBV2
CASSEMRSNQPQHF
>TRBJ2-2|TRBV28
CASSPPAGELFF
>TRBJ1-6|TRBV11-2
CASSLEIDRPLHF
>TRBJ2-7|TRBV7-2
CASSSETVQGYEQYF
>TRBJ2-3|TRBV6-1
CASTAERGYTDTQYF
>TRBJ2-3|TRBV5-4
CASSLAGRGRTTNTQYF